This record concerns one TCR beta chain sequence. Its matching antigen is unknown. The data originate from a study of T cell responses to AZD1222 COVID-19 vaccine. Study-level points and caveats: The study found Spike-specific TCR breadth and depth rose after two AZD1222 doses. Donors in the cohort were predominantly white British and more often female, and clonal diversity was possibly underestimated. CD4 TCRs associated with vaccination spanned spike, dominating at 160-218 and 743-854. The number of AZD1222 recipients seropositive at baseline was only five or six.

Profiled with immunoSEQ multiplex PCR; TCRdb holds only in-frame clones, not every one. Here the sample spans 150,000 to 200,000 clones, over 80% being singletons. Trimming took 2 bases from V and 5 from J; bases not matched to a gene: 3. Germline loops: CDR1 MNHEY, CDR2 SVGAGI. This CDR3 is 14 amino acids long. The starting material was peripheral blood, obtained 28 days after the second dose of the MenACWY control vaccine. The TCR originated in an adult who received the MenACWY meningococcal vaccine as a control. The chain uses TRBV6-5 and TRBJ1-1, with 9 bases aligning to TRBD1. The CDR3 loop is CASSYRTGETEAFF. Here the CDR3 DNA reads TGTGCCAGCAGTTACAGGACAGGGGAGACTGAAGCTTTCTTT.